This section outlines one T cell receptor beta chain sequence together with its context. The protocol was immunoSEQ multiplex PCR, while the TCRdb copy is restricted to in-frame clones and leaves out a portion. The sample records tens of thousands of clones, roughly 90% being singletons. V lost 3 bases to trimming and J lost 4 bases, with 12 bases between them. The CDR3 consists of 14 residues. The germline V gene has CDR1 SGHVS and CDR2 FQNEAQ. This specimen belongs to a study of T cell changes during pregnancy in multiple sclerosis. The source of this sequence is a female donor in good health, enrolled as a control in a pregnancy study. Sequences were derived from peripheral blood, sampled in the first trimester of pregnancy. The J gene is TRBJ1-1, the V gene TRBV7-8; D is ambiguous. The CDR3 DNA sequence: TGTGCCAGCAGCTTCGATGGAGGGTTCACTGAAGCTTTCTTT. Translated, it gives CASSFDGGFTEAFF.